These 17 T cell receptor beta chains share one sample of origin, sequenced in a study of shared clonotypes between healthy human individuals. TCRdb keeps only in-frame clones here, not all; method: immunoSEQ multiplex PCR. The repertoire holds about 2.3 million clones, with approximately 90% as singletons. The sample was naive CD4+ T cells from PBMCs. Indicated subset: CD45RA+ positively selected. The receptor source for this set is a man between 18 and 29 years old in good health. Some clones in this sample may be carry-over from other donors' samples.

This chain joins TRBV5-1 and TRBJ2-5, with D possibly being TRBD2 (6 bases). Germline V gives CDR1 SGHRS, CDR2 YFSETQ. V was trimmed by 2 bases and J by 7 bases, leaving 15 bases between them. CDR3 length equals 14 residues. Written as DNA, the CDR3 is TGCGCCAGCAGCTTCGAGGGAGGATCGGGGACCCAGTACTTC. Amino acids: CASSFEGGSGTQYF.

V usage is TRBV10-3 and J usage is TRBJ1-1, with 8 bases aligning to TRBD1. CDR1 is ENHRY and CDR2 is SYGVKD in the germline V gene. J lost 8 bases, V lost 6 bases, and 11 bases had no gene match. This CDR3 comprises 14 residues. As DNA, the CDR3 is TGTGCCATCAGGGTTCAGGGGGCGTCGGGAGAAGCTTTCTTT. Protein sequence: CAIRVQGASGEAFF.

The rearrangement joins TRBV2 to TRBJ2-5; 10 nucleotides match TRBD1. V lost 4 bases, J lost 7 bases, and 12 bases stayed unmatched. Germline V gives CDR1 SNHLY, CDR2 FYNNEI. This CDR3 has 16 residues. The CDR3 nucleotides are TGTGCCAGCAGTGGAACTCCGGGACAGGGGTCGGGGACCCAGTACTTC. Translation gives CASSGTPGQGSGTQYF.

The CDR3 region has the DNA TGTGCCAGCAGCCCGGCCCCTATTTCGACTGGCTACACCTTC. Amino acid sequence: CASSPAPISTGYTF. V usage is TRBV5-8 and J usage is TRBJ1-2; no clear D gene. The CDR3 runs 14 residues. Per germline, CDR1 SGHTS and CDR2 YDEGEE. V dropped 4 bases and J dropped 7 bases, with 17 bases sitting between them.

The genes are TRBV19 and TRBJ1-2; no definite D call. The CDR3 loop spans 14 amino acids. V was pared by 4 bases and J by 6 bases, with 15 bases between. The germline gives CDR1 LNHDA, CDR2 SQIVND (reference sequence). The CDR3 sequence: CASSRRPVTDGYTF. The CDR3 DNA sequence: TGTGCCAGTAGTAGGCGTCCCGTCACGGATGGCTACACCTTC.

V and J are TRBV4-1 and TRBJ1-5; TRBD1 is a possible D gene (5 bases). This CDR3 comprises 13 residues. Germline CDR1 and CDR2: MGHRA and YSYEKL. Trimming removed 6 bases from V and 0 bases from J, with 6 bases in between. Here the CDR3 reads CASRGDSNQPQHF. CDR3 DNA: TGCGCCAGCAGAGGGGATAGCAATCAGCCCCAGCATTTT.

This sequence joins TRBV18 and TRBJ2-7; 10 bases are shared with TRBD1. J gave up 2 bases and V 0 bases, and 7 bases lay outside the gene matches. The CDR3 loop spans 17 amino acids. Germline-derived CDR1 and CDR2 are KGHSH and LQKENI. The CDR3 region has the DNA TGTGCCAGCTCACCACCAGACTGGGACAGGGGCCCCTACGAGCAGTACTTC. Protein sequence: CASSPPDWDRGPYEQYF.

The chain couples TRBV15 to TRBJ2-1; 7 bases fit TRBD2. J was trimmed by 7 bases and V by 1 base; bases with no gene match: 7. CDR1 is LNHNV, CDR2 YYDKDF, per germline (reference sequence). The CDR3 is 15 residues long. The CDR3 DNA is TGTGCCACCAGCAGAGCGGGAGGCGGGAAGAATGAGCAGTTCTTC. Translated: CATSRAGGGKNEQFF. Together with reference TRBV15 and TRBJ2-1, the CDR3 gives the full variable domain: DAMVIQNPRYQVTQFGKPVTLSCSQTLNHNVMYWYQQKSSQAPKLLFHYYDKDFNNEADTPDNFQSRRPNTSFCFLDIRSPGLGDTAMYLCATSRAGGGKNEQFFGPGTRLTVL.

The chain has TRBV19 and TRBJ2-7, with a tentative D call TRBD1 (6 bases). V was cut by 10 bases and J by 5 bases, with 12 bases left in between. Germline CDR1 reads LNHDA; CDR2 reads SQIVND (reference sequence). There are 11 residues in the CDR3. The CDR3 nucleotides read TGTGCCACCACACAGGGCCACGAGCAGTACTTC. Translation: CATTQGHEQYF.

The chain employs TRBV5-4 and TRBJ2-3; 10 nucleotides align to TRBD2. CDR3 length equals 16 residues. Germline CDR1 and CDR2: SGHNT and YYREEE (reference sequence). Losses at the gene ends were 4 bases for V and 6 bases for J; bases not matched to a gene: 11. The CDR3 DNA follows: TGTGCCAGCAGCCGAGACCTAGCGGGAGCTTCCGATACGCAGTATTTT. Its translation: CASSRDLAGASDTQYF.

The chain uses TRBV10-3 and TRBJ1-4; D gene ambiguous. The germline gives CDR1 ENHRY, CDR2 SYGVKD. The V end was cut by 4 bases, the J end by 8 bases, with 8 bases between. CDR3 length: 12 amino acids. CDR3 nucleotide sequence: TGTGCCATCAGTGCGGCGAGAGAAAAACTGTTTTTT. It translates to CAISAAREKLFF.

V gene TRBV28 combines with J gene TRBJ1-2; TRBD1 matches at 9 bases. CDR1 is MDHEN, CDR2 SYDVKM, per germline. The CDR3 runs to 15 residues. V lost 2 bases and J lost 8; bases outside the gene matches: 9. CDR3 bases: TGTGCCAGCAGTTTAGTACCCGGGACAGGGCGCGGCTACACCTTC. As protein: CASSLVPGTGRGYTF.

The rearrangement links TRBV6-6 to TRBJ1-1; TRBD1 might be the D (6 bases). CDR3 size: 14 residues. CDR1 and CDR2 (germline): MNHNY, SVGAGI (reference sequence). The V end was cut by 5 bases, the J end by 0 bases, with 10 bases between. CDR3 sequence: CASSAQGLNTEAFF. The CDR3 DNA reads TGTGCCAGCAGTGCCCAGGGGTTGAACACTGAAGCTTTCTTT.

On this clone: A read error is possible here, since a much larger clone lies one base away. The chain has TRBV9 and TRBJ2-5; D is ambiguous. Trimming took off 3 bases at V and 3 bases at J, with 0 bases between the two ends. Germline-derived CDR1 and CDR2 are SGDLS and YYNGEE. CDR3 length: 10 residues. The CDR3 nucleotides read TGTGCCAGCAGCGAAGAGACCCAGTACTTC. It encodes CASSEETQYF. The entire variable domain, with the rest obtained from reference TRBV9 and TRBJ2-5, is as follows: DSGVTQTPKHLITATGQRVTLRCSPRSGDLSVYWYQQSLDQGLQFLIQYYNGEERAKGNILERFSAQQFPDLHSELNLSSLELGDSALYFCASSEETQYFGPGTRLLVL.

Written as DNA, the CDR3 is TGTGCCAGTAGTCCTGGCACCCAAGAGACCCAGTACTTC. This translates into CASSPGTQETQYF. The genes are TRBV19 and TRBJ2-5; the D is unclear. This CDR3 has 13 residues. V gave up 5 bases and J gave up 1 base, with 8 bases separating them. Germline CDR1 reads LNHDA; CDR2 reads SQIVND (reference sequence).

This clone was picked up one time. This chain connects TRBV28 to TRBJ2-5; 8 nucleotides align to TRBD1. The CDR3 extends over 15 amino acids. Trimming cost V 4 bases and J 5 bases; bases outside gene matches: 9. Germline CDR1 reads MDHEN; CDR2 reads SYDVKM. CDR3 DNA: TGTGCCAGCAGTTCCCAGACAGGGGCGGGGGAGACCCAGTACTTC. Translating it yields CASSSQTGAGETQYF.

CDR3 sequence reads: CASSLLQGEAFF. CDR3 DNA: TGTGCCAGCTCACTACTACAGGGTGAAGCTTTCTTT. This chain connects TRBV18 to TRBJ1-1, with D possibly being TRBD1 (6 bases). The germline V and J ends were trimmed by 4 bases and 7 bases, with 10 bases remaining between them. The V gene's germline CDR1 is KGHSH and CDR2 LQKENI. This CDR3 has 12 amino acids.